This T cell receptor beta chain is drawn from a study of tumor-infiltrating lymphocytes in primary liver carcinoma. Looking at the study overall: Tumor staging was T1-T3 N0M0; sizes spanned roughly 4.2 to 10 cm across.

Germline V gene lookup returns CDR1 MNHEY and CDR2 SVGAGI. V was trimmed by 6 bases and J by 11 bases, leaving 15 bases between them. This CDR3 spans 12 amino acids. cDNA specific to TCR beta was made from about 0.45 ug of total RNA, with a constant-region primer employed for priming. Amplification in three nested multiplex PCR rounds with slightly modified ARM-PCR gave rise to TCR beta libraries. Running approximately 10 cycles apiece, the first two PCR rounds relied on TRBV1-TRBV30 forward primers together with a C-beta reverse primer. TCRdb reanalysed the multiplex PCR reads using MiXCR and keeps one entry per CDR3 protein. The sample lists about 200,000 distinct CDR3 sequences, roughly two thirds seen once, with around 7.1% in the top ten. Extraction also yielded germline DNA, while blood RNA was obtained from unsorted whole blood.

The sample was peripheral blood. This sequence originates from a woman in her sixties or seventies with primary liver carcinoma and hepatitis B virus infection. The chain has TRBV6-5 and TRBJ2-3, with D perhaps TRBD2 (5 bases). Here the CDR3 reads CASSPPGSMQYF. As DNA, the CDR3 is TGTGCCAGCAGCCCGCCTGGGAGTATGCAGTATTTT.